Only a few counts were recorded for the clone carrying this T cell receptor (beta chain). These data come from a study of control samples from healthy donors and cancer patients. Sequencing used immunoSEQ multiplex PCR; TCRdb keeps in-frame clones, though not all of them. The sample includes roughly 50,000 clones, 95% to 97% of them seen just once. V shed 7 bases and J shed 5 bases, with 20 bases lying between them. This CDR3 is 15 amino acids long. Germline V gives CDR1 ENHRY, CDR2 SYGVKD. The specimen sequenced was blood. The clonotype was recovered from a woman aged 30 to 39 in good health. The chain employs TRBV10-3 and TRBJ1-1; D unclear. CDR3 DNA sequence: TGTGCCATCAATACGGATGGCCTACGGGGTACTGAAGCTTTCTTT. Translation gives CAINTDGLRGTEAFF.